The 9 T cell receptor beta chains below come from one sample, sequenced in a study of radiotherapy plus CTLA-4 blockade in lung cancer. Profiling relied on immunoSEQ multiplex PCR, and the TCRdb table lists in-frame clones only, not all of them. Among around 100,000 clones listed, about 70% were seen once. Here the sequenced sample was peripheral blood, taken from a patient treated with radiotherapy plus ipilimumab. Receptors were obtained from a human donor with non-small cell lung cancer who had a partial response to radiotherapy plus ipilimumab. Some clones in this sample may be carry-over from other donors' samples.

There are a few counts of this clone. The rearrangement links TRBV30 to TRBJ2-5, with TRBD1 identical over 7 bases. V was clipped by 0 bases and J by 4 bases; unmatched bases: 8. Germline CDR1 reads GTSNPN; CDR2 reads SVGIG (reference sequence). The CDR3 totals 15 residues. CDR3 sequence reads: CAWSVLRGRGETQYF. The CDR3 DNA sequence: TGTGCCTGGAGTGTACTGAGGGGGCGCGGAGAGACCCAGTACTTC.

This chain links TRBV19 with TRBJ2-7; tentatively, D is TRBD2 (6 bases). CDR3 length equals 14 residues. V lost 10 bases and J 2 bases, leaving 18 bases between the germline ends. Germline-derived CDR1 and CDR2 are LNHDA and SQIVND (reference sequence). The CDR3 coding sequence is TGTGCCACCGGAGAGGTTGGCGGGACCTACGAGCAGTACTTC. Amino acid sequence: CATGEVGGTYEQYF.

This clone occurred once. V and J are TRBV5-1 and TRBJ1-2; no reliable D call. Trimming stripped 2 bases from V and 4 bases from J, with 12 bases between. There are 14 residues in the CDR3. The germline CDR1 and CDR2 sequences are SGHRS and YFSETQ. CDR3 coding DNA: TGCGCCAGCAGCTTAGACGGAAGCGGCTATGGCTACACCTTC. It is translated as CASSLDGSGYGYTF.

The J gene is TRBJ2-3, the V gene TRBV5-4, with D possibly being TRBD2 (6 bases). The germline gives CDR1 SGHNT, CDR2 YYREEE (reference sequence). The CDR3 loop spans 14 amino acids. Trimming took off 2 bases at V and 0 bases at J, with 7 bases between the two ends. The DNA of the CDR3 is TGTGCCAGCAGCTTTGGAGGGAGCACAGATACGCAGTATTTT. This sequence encodes CASSFGGSTDTQYF. Variable domain in full (rest from reference TRBV5-4 and TRBJ2-3): ETGVTQSPTHLIKTRGQQVTLRCSSQSGHNTVSWYQQALGQGPQFIFQYYREEENGRGNFPPRFSGLQFPNYSSELNVNALELDDSALYLCASSFGGSTDTQYFGPGTRLTVL.

The V call is TRBV27, the J call TRBJ1-2; tentative D call: TRBD1 (5 bases). V lost 6 bases to trimming and J lost 3 bases, with 11 bases between them. The V gene's germline CDR1 is MNHEY and CDR2 SMNVEV (reference sequence). CDR3 size: 13 residues. For the CDR3, the DNA is TGTGCCAGCAGAGCAGGGCGAGACTATGGCTACACCTTC. Amino acids: CASRAGRDYGYTF.

This clone has just a few counts. This chain uses TRBV7-2 with TRBJ1-6; 7 nucleotides match TRBD1. The CDR3 runs 14 residues. V lost 5 bases and J lost 7; bases outside the gene matches: 5. Germline V lookup: CDR1 SGHTA, CDR2 FQGNSA. CDR3 sequence: CASSLRQGNSPLHF. The CDR3, as DNA: TGTGCCAGCAGCCTCCGACAGGGAAATTCACCCCTCCACTTT.

The chain joins TRBV18 to TRBJ2-7; unclear D gene. Germline CDR1 and CDR2: KGHSH and LQKENI. Trimming pared 3 bases from V and 1 base from J, leaving 7 bases between. This CDR3 spans 13 amino acids. The CDR3, as DNA: TGTGCCAGCTCACCCGCGACTTCCTACGAGCAGTACTTC. This sequence encodes CASSPATSYEQYF.

The chain joins TRBV28 to TRBJ2-7; D possibly corresponds to TRBD2 (6 bases). Germline V gene sequence: CDR1 MDHEN, CDR2 SYDVKM. The CDR3 has 14 residues. Between the trimmed V and J ends, which lost 3 bases and 0 bases, there was a span of 9 bases. The CDR3: CASSFSGGSYEQYF. DNA of the CDR3: TGTGCCAGCAGTTTCTCCGGGGGCTCCTACGAGCAGTACTTC. The full variable domain, completed using reference TRBV28 and TRBJ2-7, is DVKVTQSSRYLVKRTGEKVFLECVQDMDHENMFWYRQDPGLGLRLIYFSYDVKMKEKGDIPEGYSVSREKKERFSLILESASTNQTSMYLCASSFSGGSYEQYFGPGTRLTVT.

V is TRBV9 and J is TRBJ2-5; unclear D gene. V gave up 3 bases and J gave up 4 bases, with 19 bases separating them. Germline V gives CDR1 SGDLS, CDR2 YYNGEE. This CDR3 contains 16 residues. CDR3 loop: CASSESPLSTLETQYF. The CDR3 DNA sequence: TGTGCCAGCAGCGAGTCCCCTCTATCCACCCTAGAGACCCAGTACTTC.